Below, 29 T cell receptor beta chains from the same sample are listed, as sequenced in a study of cytomegalovirus exposure and HLA in healthy donors (dated by TCRdb to 2017 to 2019). Libraries were built with the immunoSEQ multiplex PCR assay. The multiplex PCR relied on a mix of 60 forward primers for TCR Vbeta segments and 13 reverse primers for TCR Jbeta segments. Here the immuneACCESS table is served through TCRdb, limited to in-frame sequences with V and J called. Missing clones are a known gap in these copies; in checked studies unresolved V genes cover under half, and the rest lacks a known reason. The sample table holds about 190,000 clones, of which roughly four fifths were seen once. The ten largest make up approximately 3.1% of the sample. The sequencing sample was made of PBMCs. These receptors were taken from a woman in her 30s in good health and CMV-seropositive.

The V gene is TRBV9, the J gene TRBJ2-3; 8 bases map to TRBD1. Trimming removed 0 bases from V and 0 bases from J; junction bases left unmatched: 3. CDR1 and CDR2 from the germline V gene are SGDLS and YYNGEE. The CDR3 has 16 residues. CDR3 sequence (DNA): TGTGCCAGCAGCGTAGAAGGGACAGGCAGCACAGATACGCAGTATTTT. Protein sequence: CASSVEGTGSTDTQYF.

The rearrangement links TRBV28 to TRBJ1-1, with TRBD1 matching over 7 bases. V lost 5 bases to trimming and J lost 1 base; unmatched junction nucleotides: 7. Germline lookup yields CDR1 MDHEN and CDR2 SYDVKM. There are 15 residues in the CDR3. CDR3 bases: TGTGCCAGCAGTGTGGACAGGTGGGGGAACACTGAAGCTTTCTTT. This sequence encodes CASSVDRWGNTEAFF.

This clone was observed a handful of times. V usage is TRBV5-8 and J usage is TRBJ1-1, with 11 bases fitting TRBD1. The germline CDR1 and CDR2 sequences are SGHTS and YDEGEE. CDR3 length: 13 residues. J gave up 4 bases and V 9 bases, and 5 bases lay outside the gene matches. CDR3 DNA sequence: TGTGCCAATAAGGGACAGGGGGTCACTGAAGCTTTCTTT. It encodes CANKGQGVTEAFF.

The CDR3, as DNA: TGTGCCAGCAGCTTTGCGCCCTACGAGCAGTACTTC. This gives the protein CASSFAPYEQYF. The chain couples TRBV7-2 to TRBJ2-7; D is undetermined. This CDR3 has 12 amino acids. Trimming pared 3 bases from V and 2 bases from J, leaving 5 bases between. Germline CDR1 reads SGHTA; CDR2 reads FQGNSA.

This clone was picked up a small number of times. This chain uses TRBV15 with TRBJ2-1; maybe TRBD2 (5 bases). CDR1 and CDR2 from the germline V gene are LNHNV and YYDKDF (reference sequence). The CDR3 length is 14 residues. Trimming shortened V by 1 base and J by 7 bases, and 11 bases separated the two germline ends. The CDR3: CATSRGGEINEQFF. Written as DNA, the CDR3 is TGTGCCACCAGCAGAGGGGGAGAAATTAATGAGCAGTTCTTC.

The rearrangement links TRBV7-6 to TRBJ1-1; possible D gene TRBD1, 5 bases. The germline gives CDR1 SGHVS, CDR2 FNYEAQ. The CDR3 consists of 20 residues. Trimming pared 2 bases from V and 1 base from J, leaving 26 bases between. The CDR3 reads CASSLKGVGGFAGENTEAFF. The CDR3 nucleotides read TGTGCCAGCAGCTTAAAAGGGGTTGGGGGGTTTGCGGGTGAGAACACTGAAGCTTTCTTT.

This clone was picked up a small number of times. The CDR3 is CASSSGQGRNEQFF. The DNA of the CDR3 is TGTGCCAGCAGTTCAGGACAGGGGCGGAATGAGCAGTTCTTC. The V and J genes are TRBV28 and TRBJ2-1; 9 bases line up with TRBD1. With V trimmed by 4 bases and J by 7 bases, 5 bases remained unmatched. The germline V gene encodes CDR1 MDHEN and CDR2 SYDVKM. This CDR3 has 14 residues.

This chain uses TRBV5-5 with TRBJ2-3, with a tentative D call TRBD2 (7 bases). The CDR3 is made up of 17 amino acids. Germline loops: CDR1 SGHKS, CDR2 YYEKEE (reference sequence). The ends were cut back, 0 bases at V and 5 bases at J, with 19 bases in the middle. In DNA, the CDR3 is TGTGCCAGCAGCTTGGATCTAGGTGGGAGGGGGAAAGATACGCAGTATTTT. It is translated as CASSLDLGGRGKDTQYF.

Here the CDR3 DNA reads TGTGCCAGCAGCTTAGACCTGGACAGGGGGGGCGAAAAACTGTTTTTT. Amino acid sequence: CASSLDLDRGGEKLFF. V usage is TRBV7-9 and J usage is TRBJ1-4, with 10 bases matching TRBD1. The germline CDR1 and CDR2 sequences are SEHNR and FQNEAQ (reference sequence). The CDR3 has 16 amino acids. V lost 1 base and J lost 8; bases outside the gene matches: 7.

The chain carries TRBV5-1 and TRBJ2-1, with 12 nucleotides matching TRBD2. CDR3 length equals 14 residues. V was pared by 6 bases and J by 9 bases, with 7 bases of the junction left unmatched. Looked up from germline, CDR1 is SGHRS and CDR2 is YFSETQ. CDR3 sequence reads: CASNLAGGSFEQFF. The CDR3 nucleotides are TGCGCCAGCAACCTAGCGGGAGGGTCGTTTGAGCAGTTCTTC.

The chain couples TRBV19 to TRBJ2-7; TRBD2 might be the D (6 bases). Between the trimmed V and J ends, which lost 4 bases and 0 bases, there was a span of 22 bases. Germline V gene data show CDR1 as LNHDA and CDR2 as SQIVND (reference sequence). The CDR3 has 18 residues. CDR3 loop: CASSKPGSSGKSSYEQYF. CDR3 DNA sequence: TGTGCCAGTAGTAAGCCCGGCAGTAGCGGAAAATCCTCCTACGAGCAGTACTTC.

The rearrangement joins TRBV7-8 to TRBJ1-1; D is undetermined. Trimming pared 5 bases from V and 0 bases from J, leaving 10 bases between. From germline, CDR1 is SGHVS and CDR2 FQNEAQ. The CDR3 is made up of 14 amino acids. CDR3 residues: CASSLYRLNTEAFF. The CDR3 DNA is TGTGCCAGCAGCCTTTATAGATTGAACACTGAAGCTTTCTTT.

V is TRBV6-5 and J is TRBJ2-7; 7 bases line up with TRBD2. The CDR3 length is 15 residues. Per the germline V gene, CDR1 is MNHEY and CDR2 is SVGAGI. V dropped 6 bases and J dropped 0; count of bases not matched to a gene: 8. The CDR3 nucleotides read TGTGCCAGCAGGAATAGCGGGCTTAACTCCTACGAGCAGTACTTC. Amino acids: CASRNSGLNSYEQYF.

About this clone: At one boundary the junction diverges from the germline segment, which might be a read error. The chain couples TRBV7-9 to TRBJ2-7; D gene unclear. The CDR3 covers 11 residues. Germline CDR1 SEHNR, CDR2 FQNEAQ (reference sequence). Written as DNA, the CDR3 is TGTGCCAGCAGCGCTTCCTACGGGCAGTACTTC. The encoded protein is CASSASYGQYF.

The chain recombines TRBV5-4 with TRBJ2-2; D is unclear. CDR1 is SGHNT, CDR2 YYREEE, per germline (reference sequence). V was trimmed by 0 bases and J by 6 bases, leaving 6 bases between them. The CDR3 extends over 13 amino acids. Here the CDR3 reads CASSLGLPGELFF. The CDR3 coding sequence is TGTGCCAGCAGCTTGGGGCTCCCCGGGGAGCTGTTTTTT.

This chain connects TRBV27 to TRBJ2-2, with D uncertain. The CDR3 covers 14 residues. V was cut by 7 bases and J by 7 bases, with 16 bases left in between. Germline values: CDR1 MNHEY, CDR2 SMNVEV (reference sequence). CDR3 in amino acids: CASTTGGVVGELFF. Written as DNA, the CDR3 is TGTGCCAGCACCACCGGTGGTGTGGTCGGGGAGCTGTTTTTT.

This clone was counted only a few times. The chain employs TRBV9 and TRBJ2-1, with TRBD2 matching 12 bases. Germline CDR1 reads SGDLS; CDR2 reads YYNGEE. The CDR3 runs to 16 residues. Losses at the gene ends were 0 bases for V and 9 bases for J; bases not matched to a gene: 7. CDR3: CASSVGSTSGSSEQFF. CDR3 bases: TGTGCCAGCAGCGTAGGCTCGACTAGCGGGAGCTCTGAGCAGTTCTTC.

The V gene is TRBV7-9, the J gene TRBJ1-1; no firm D call. Germline V gene sequence: CDR1 SEHNR, CDR2 FQNEAQ (reference sequence). V was pared by 2 bases and J by 4 bases, with 14 bases between. The CDR3 length is 15 residues. CDR3 region: CASSLIVSVGTEAFF. CDR3 nucleotide sequence: TGTGCCAGCAGCTTAATCGTGAGTGTCGGCACTGAAGCTTTCTTT.

For the CDR3, the DNA is TGTGCCAGCAGCGTAGACGCGAGAGGTGCGGGACCCCGATTGGGGGCCTACAATGAGCAGTTCTTC. Translated: CASSVDARGAGPRLGAYNEQFF. The V gene is TRBV9, the J gene TRBJ2-1; TRBD2 might be the D (6 bases). V dropped 0 bases and J dropped 2 bases, with 30 bases sitting between them. CDR1 and CDR2 (germline): SGDLS, YYNGEE. The CDR3 is made up of 22 amino acids.

The CDR3 region is CASSKGQTSTNEKLFF. CDR3 DNA sequence: TGCGCCAGCAGCAAGGGACAGACCTCGACTAATGAAAAACTGTTTTTT. V is TRBV5-1 and J is TRBJ1-4; 7 bases map to TRBD1. Germline values: CDR1 SGHRS, CDR2 YFSETQ. The V segment lost 4 bases and the J segment 2 bases; nucleotides outside the gene matches: 8. CDR3 size: 16 residues.

V is TRBV11-2 and J is TRBJ2-1, with 16 bases identical to TRBD2. Germline trimming cut 5 bases from V and 7 bases from J; bases unmatched to any gene: 14. CDR3 length: 19 amino acids. The V gene's germline CDR1 is SGHAT and CDR2 FQNNGV. The CDR3 DNA follows: TGTGCCAGCAGCCGAATACCGGGACTAGCGGGAGGGCCAGGAAATGAGCAGTTCTTC. This translates into CASSRIPGLAGGPGNEQFF.

The rearrangement links TRBV4-1 to TRBJ2-1; 15 bases match TRBD2. CDR3 size: 17 residues. Germline lookup yields CDR1 MGHRA and CDR2 YSYEKL. With V trimmed by 3 bases and J by 4 bases, 4 bases remained unmatched. DNA of the CDR3: TGCGCCAGCAGCCAGGGACTAGCGGGAGGACTATACAATGAGCAGTTCTTC. This gives the protein CASSQGLAGGLYNEQFF.

Points on this clone: This sample includes further DNA sequences coding for the same CDR3. This rearrangement joins TRBV27 to TRBJ2-7; 9 bases line up with TRBD2. The trim removed 4 bases at V and 4 bases at J, leaving 5 bases unmatched. The germline gives CDR1 MNHEY, CDR2 SMNVEV (reference sequence). This CDR3 region has 14 residues. The CDR3: CASSSGLARYEQYF. The DNA for the CDR3 is TGTGCCAGCAGTTCCGGACTAGCGCGGTACGAGCAGTACTTC.

The chain employs TRBV6-5 and TRBJ1-5; D not resolved. CDR1 and CDR2 from the germline V gene are MNHEY and SVGAGI. Trimming took 0 bases from V and 6 from J, leaving 6 bases between them. The CDR3 spans 13 residues. CDR3 nucleotides: TGTGCCAGCAGTTACTCTAACGGTCAGCCCCAGCATTTT. It translates to CASSYSNGQPQHF.

The chain is built from TRBV29-1 and TRBJ1-2; D ambiguous. This CDR3 has 13 amino acids. Trimming left V 0 bases short and J 8 bases short, with 13 bases between. Germline CDR1 and CDR2: SQVTM and ANQGSEA. CDR3 nucleotides: TGCAGCGTTGAAGAGTACGAGGGTGGCGGCTACACCTTC. It translates to CSVEEYEGGGYTF.

The chain has TRBV4-2 and TRBJ2-7; 13 bases match TRBD2. With 2 bases clipped from V and 1 base from J, the junction kept 2 bases outside the gene matches. This CDR3 has 16 amino acids. The germline V gene encodes CDR1 LGHNA and CDR2 YNFKEQ. The CDR3 nucleotides are TGTGCCAGCAGCCAACCGGGACTAGCGGGATCCTACGAGCAGTACTTC. Protein sequence: CASSQPGLAGSYEQYF.

V gene TRBV19 combines with J gene TRBJ1-5, with D maybe TRBD1 (5 bases). V was shortened by 3 bases and J by 6 bases, with 18 bases between the two germline ends. The V gene's germline CDR1 is LNHDA and CDR2 SQIVND (reference sequence). There are 16 residues in the CDR3. CDR3 bases: TGTGCCAGTAGTATCGCGTGGCAGGGCGGAGTTCAGCCCCAGCATTTT. Translation: CASSIAWQGGVQPQHF.

The chain is built from TRBV13 and TRBJ2-3; 12 bases agree with TRBD2. The CDR3 has 16 amino acids. From germline, CDR1 is PRHDT and CDR2 FYEKMQ (reference sequence). The ends lost 5 bases at V and 3 bases at J; junction bases unmatched: 6. In DNA form, the CDR3 reads TGTGCCAGCAGCCCCGGGACTAGCGGGCCTACAGATACGCAGTATTTT. It translates to CASSPGTSGPTDTQYF. The full variable domain, in which reference TRBV13 and TRBJ2-3 provide the parts outside the CDR3, is AAGVIQSPRHLIKEKRETATLKCYPIPRHDTVYWYQQGPGQDPQFLISFYEKMQSDKGSIPDRFSAQQFSDYHSELNMSSLELGDSALYFCASSPGTSGPTDTQYFGPGTRLTVL.

J is TRBJ1-1 and V is TRBV5-4; D unresolved. The CDR3 is 14 residues long. The germline CDR1 and CDR2 sequences are SGHNT and YYREEE (reference sequence). Trimming cost V 2 bases and J 1 base, with 9 bases left between them. The CDR3 bases are TGTGCCAGCAGCTTCGGGAGCTCGAACACTGAAGCTTTCTTT. Encoded protein: CASSFGSSNTEAFF.